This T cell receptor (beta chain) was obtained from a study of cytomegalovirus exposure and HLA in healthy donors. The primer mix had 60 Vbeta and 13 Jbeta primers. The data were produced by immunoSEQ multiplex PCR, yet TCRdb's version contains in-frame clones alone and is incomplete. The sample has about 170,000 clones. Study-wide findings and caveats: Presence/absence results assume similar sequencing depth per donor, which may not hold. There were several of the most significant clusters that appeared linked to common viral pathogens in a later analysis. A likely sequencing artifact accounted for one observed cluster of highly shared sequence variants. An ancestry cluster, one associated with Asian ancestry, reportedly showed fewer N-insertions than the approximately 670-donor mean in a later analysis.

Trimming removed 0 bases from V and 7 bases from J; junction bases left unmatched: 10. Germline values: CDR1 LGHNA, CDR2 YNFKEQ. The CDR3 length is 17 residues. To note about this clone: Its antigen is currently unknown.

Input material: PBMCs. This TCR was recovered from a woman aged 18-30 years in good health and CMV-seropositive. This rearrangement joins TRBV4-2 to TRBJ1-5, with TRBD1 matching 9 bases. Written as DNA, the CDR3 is TGTGCCAGCAGCCAAGATCCGACAGGGGGTTCAGGACAGCCCCAGCATTTT. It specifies CASSQDPTGGSGQPQHF.